These 9 T cell receptor beta chains originate from one sample sequenced in a study of cytomegalovirus exposure and HLA in healthy donors. The primer mix had 60 Vbeta and 13 Jbeta primers. The protocol was immunoSEQ multiplex PCR, while the TCRdb copy is restricted to in-frame clones and leaves out a portion. The profile covers 90,000 to 150,000 clones, with less than 65% appearing a single time and 9% to 10% taken by the ten largest. Sequencing was done on a sample of PBMCs. These receptors all come from a man between 35 and 55 years old in good health and CMV-seropositive.

This clone was counted between two and nine times. The chain joins TRBV19 to TRBJ2-7, with 7 bases aligning to TRBD2. Germline loops: CDR1 LNHDA, CDR2 SQIVND (reference sequence). This CDR3 comprises 16 residues. After removal of 5 bases from V and 3 bases from J, the junction contained 13 bases not matched to a gene. The DNA of the CDR3 is TGTGCCAGTAGTGCCCCCCCCGGGACTAATTTCTACGAGCAGTACTTC. Its protein product is CASSAPPGTNFYEQYF.

The gene calls are TRBV7-2 and TRBJ1-5; 7 nucleotides agree with TRBD1. The junction had 8 bases not matched to a gene; V was cut back by 5 bases and J by 4 bases. The CDR3 length is 15 residues. The germline CDR1 and CDR2 sequences are SGHTA and FQGNSA. The CDR3 DNA is TGTGCCAGCAGCCCCTGGGACAGCGGGAATCAGCCCCAGCATTTT. It yields the protein CASSPWDSGNQPQHF.

This clone was seen once. The J gene is TRBJ1-1, the V gene TRBV5-1; 8 nucleotides align to TRBD1. V lost 2 bases to trimming and J lost 5 bases; unmatched junction nucleotides: 5. Per germline, CDR1 SGHRS and CDR2 YFSETQ. The CDR3 covers 14 residues. The CDR3 nucleotides read TGCGCCAGCAGCTTCCGTACAGGGGGGACTGAAGCTTTCTTT. Translation: CASSFRTGGTEAFF.

The genes are TRBV2 and TRBJ2-6; the match to TRBD1 covers 10 bases. The germline V gene has CDR1 SNHLY and CDR2 FYNNEI. The V segment lost 3 bases and the J segment 1 base; nucleotides outside the gene matches: 6. CDR3 length equals 18 residues. This chain's CDR3 is CASSDRGTGESGANVLTF. The CDR3 DNA sequence: TGTGCCAGCAGTGATAGAGGGACAGGGGAATCTGGGGCCAACGTCCTGACTTTC.

This chain connects TRBV5-1 to TRBJ2-7; maybe TRBD2 (6 bases). Germline CDR1 and CDR2: SGHRS and YFSETQ. The CDR3 totals 15 residues. V was cut by 0 bases and J by 2 bases, with 12 bases left in between. This chain's CDR3 is CASSLVGGAPYEQYF. CDR3 nucleotides: TGCGCCAGCAGCTTGGTCGGGGGAGCGCCCTACGAGCAGTACTTC.

The chain has TRBV5-1 and TRBJ2-5; 14 bases agree with TRBD2. CDR1 is SGHRS, CDR2 YFSETQ, per germline. Unmatched junction bases numbered 9, after V lost 7 bases and J lost 4 bases. The CDR3 is 16 residues long. For the CDR3, the DNA is TGCGCCAGCGGAGAAACGACTAGCGGGAGGGGAGAGACCCAGTACTTC. This sequence encodes CASGETTSGRGETQYF.

The chain carries TRBV5-8 and TRBJ2-3; 10 positions agree with TRBD2. The V segment lost 4 bases and the J segment 3 bases; nucleotides outside the gene matches: 8. Germline CDR1 reads SGHTS; CDR2 reads YDEGEE. The CDR3 has 16 amino acids. The CDR3 is CASSHLAGVDTDTQYF. The CDR3 coding sequence is TGTGCCAGCAGCCACCTAGCGGGAGTTGATACAGATACGCAGTATTTT.

This clone showed up just a few times. This chain uses TRBV19 with TRBJ2-5; 11 positions agree with TRBD2. Per the germline V gene, CDR1 is LNHDA and CDR2 is SQIVND (reference sequence). This CDR3 spans 15 amino acids. With V trimmed by 5 bases and J by 4 bases, 6 bases remained unmatched. The CDR3, as DNA: TGTGCCAGTAGTCATAGCGGGGGGGCCGGAGAGACCCAGTACTTC. Translating gives CASSHSGGAGETQYF.

Comment on this clone: A junction end diverges from the germline sequence, so it may reflect a read error. The chain has TRBV6-6 and TRBJ1-4, with D hard to call. The CDR3 spans 15 residues. CDR1 and CDR2 (germline): MNHNY, SVGAGI (reference sequence). The CDR3 loop reads CASSYSNPLGEKLFF. The CDR3 nucleotides read TGTGCCAGCAGTTACTCGAACCCCTTGGGAGAAAAACTGTTTTTC.